A selection of T cell receptor beta chains follows, all from one sample in a study of OX40 agonist ivuxolimab in advanced cancers. Here immunoSEQ multiplex PCR was the method, and the copy in TCRdb shows in-frame clones only, minus some. Of just under 20,000 clones in the sample, approximately 87% were seen once. Sample: CD4+ or CD8+ T cells sorted from blood, taken in a trial of the OX40 agonist ivuxolimab. Receptors originate from an adult with an advanced solid tumor such as melanoma, head and neck, liver or kidney cancer. Each CDR3 is given with its conserved first and last residue. A D gene is named only where the DNA matches it firmly. Part of the rows lack a size; the others show once, few, many or a class for expanded clones.

j_call | cdr3_length | clone_size | v_call | d_call | cdr3_nt | cdr3_aa
TRBJ2-1 | 17 | NA | TRBV9 | TRBD2 | TGTGCCAGCAGCGTAGCTATCAGCGGGGGTTATTCGGGTGAGCAGTTCTTC | CASSVAISGGYSGEQFF
TRBJ2-5 | 14 | once | TRBV6-6 | TRBD1 | TGTGCCAGCAGTTACCGAGACAGGGGTGAGACCCAGTACTTC | CASSYRDRGETQYF
TRBJ2-2 | 15 | NA | TRBV2 | TRBD1 | TGTGCCAGCAGTGAGACAGGGCCGAACACCGGGGAGCTGTTTTTT | CASSETGPNTGELFF
TRBJ1-2 | 13 | NA | TRBV6-1 | TRBD1 | TGTGCCAGCATCATACAGGGGCTATCTGGCTACACCTTC | CASIIQGLSGYTF
TRBJ2-5 | 13 | NA | TRBV27 | NA | TGTGCCAGCTCCCGTGGGGGCTGGGAGACCCAGTACTTC | CASSRGGWETQYF
TRBJ2-3 | 15 | NA | TRBV5-1 | NA | TGCGCCAGCAGCCGCCTGGGGGGTGCCACAGATACGCAGTATTTT | CASSRLGGATDTQYF
TRBJ1-1 | 16 | NA | TRBV4-1 | NA | TGCGCCAGCAGCCCCCCGGACAGACATATGAACACTGAAGCTTTCTTT | CASSPPDRHMNTEAFF
TRBJ1-2 | 14 | NA | TRBV27 | TRBD1 | TGTGCCAGCAGTATCGACAGGGTTTCACATGGCTACACCTTC | CASSIDRVSHGYTF
TRBJ2-2 | 15 | NA | TRBV18 | NA | TGTGCCAGCTCACCACCGCAAGGCGGGACCGGGGAGCTGTTTTTT | CASSPPQGGTGELFF
TRBJ2-7 | 14 | NA | TRBV15 | NA | TGTGCCACCAGCCCAACTACTGTCGCCTACGAGCAGTACTTC | CATSPTTVAYEQYF
TRBJ1-1 | 13 | NA | TRBV6-1 | NA | TGTGCCAGCAGTGTTAAAGTGAACACTGAAGCTTTCTTT | CASSVKVNTEAFF
TRBJ2-4 | 15 | NA | TRBV7-2 | NA | TGTGCCAGCAGCTGGGGTCCGCCCCTAGAGAACATTCAGTACTTC | CASSWGPPLENIQYF
TRBJ1-1 | 11 | NA | TRBV28 | NA | TGTGCCAGCAGTTTAAGGAGTAAAGCTTTCTTT | CASSLRSKAFF
TRBJ2-3 | 15 | once | TRBV9 | TRBD2 | TGTGCCAGCACTCAATTCTGGGACTACACAGATACGCAGTATTTT | CASTQFWDYTDTQYF
TRBJ2-7 | 15 | NA | TRBV19 | TRBD2 | TGTGCCAGTAGTTCGGTAGCGGGGATCGGCTACGAGCAGTACTTC | CASSSVAGIGYEQYF
TRBJ1-6 | 15 | NA | TRBV30 | TRBD1 | TGTGCCTGGAGTAATGACAGGGATAGTGATTCACCCCTCCACTTT | CAWSNDRDSDSPLHF
TRBJ2-4 | 16 | NA | TRBV6-1 | NA | TGTGCCAGCAGTGAAGCACCCCTACTAGCCAAAAACATTCAGTACTTC | CASSEAPLLAKNIQYF